Listed below are T cell receptor beta chains from one sample, sequenced in a study. Each CDR3 protein is one row after TCRdb ran MiXCR on the reads. The table includes over 1,500 distinct CDR3 sequences, roughly 7.7% detected once. The material sequenced was CD4+ T cells from peripheral blood. The receptors stem from a human donor with rheumatoid arthritis. Each CDR3 is given with its conserved first and last residue. A D gene is named only where the DNA matches it firmly. Part of the rows lack a size; the others show once, few, many or a class for expanded clones.

. large TRBJ2-5 TRBV27 CASSLSMSGPQETQYF TGTGCCAGCAGTTTATCGATGTCAGGACCCCAAGAGACCCAGTACTTC
TRBD1 medium-sized TRBJ2-3 TRBV10-3 CAITKGQGAGDTQYF TGTGCCATCACCAAAGGACAGGGGGCCGGGGATACGCAGTATTTT
TRBD2 . TRBJ2-2 TRBV11-1 CANSKHPSTSGSYIGELFF TGTGCCAACAGCAAACACCCCTCGACTAGCGGGAGTTATATCGGGGAGCTGTTTTTT
TRBD1 many TRBJ2-1 TRBV7-9 CASSPGTGVYNEQFF TGTGCCAGCAGCCCCGGGACAGGGGTCTACAATGAGCAGTTCTTC
TRBD1 medium-sized TRBJ2-4 TRBV5-5 CASSGGTGVNIQYF TGTGCCAGCAGCGGCGGGACAGGGGTGAACATTCAGTACTTC
TRBD1 medium-sized TRBJ2-2 TRBV7-2 CASSETGTGNTGELFF TGTGCCAGCAGCGAAACCGGGACAGGGAACACCGGGGAGCTGTTTTTT
TRBD2 medium-sized TRBJ2-7 TRBV7-6 CASSHAGGKYF TGTGCCAGCAGCCACGCGGGAGGCAAGTACTTC
. large TRBJ2-3 TRBV29-1 CSVLESYTQYF TGCAGCGTTTTAGAGTCCTATACGCAGTATTTT
. medium-sized TRBJ1-5 TRBV4-3 CASSQDAGLTSAGNQPQHF TGCGCCAGCAGCCAAGATGCGGGCCTTACCTCCGCGGGCAATCAGCCCCAGCATTTT
TRBD2 medium-sized TRBJ2-3 TRBV27 CASTSVGLAGADTQYF TGTGCCAGCACCTCTGTCGGTCTAGCGGGAGCAGATACGCAGTATTTT
. large TRBJ1-2 TRBV7-9 CASSLEAANYGYTF TGTGCCAGCAGCTTAGAGGCCGCTAACTATGGCTACACCTTC
TRBD2 medium-sized TRBJ2-1 TRBV20-1 CSAAGQRGGNEQFF TGCAGTGCTGCCGGCCAGCGGGGGGGGAATGAGCAGTTCTTC
TRBD2 medium-sized TRBJ2-5 TRBV6-2/TRBV6-3 CASRLSGSPAETQYF TGTGCCAGCAGACTTAGCGGGAGTCCCGCAGAGACCCAGTACTTC
. medium-sized TRBJ2-4 TRBV12-5 CASAGDGLNSYF TGTGCTAGTGCCGGGGACGGTCTGAACTCGTACTTC
TRBD1 medium-sized TRBJ2-7 TRBV5-1 CASQGTGTYEQYF TGCGCCAGCCAAGGGACAGGGACTTACGAGCAGTACTTC
. few TRBJ2-3 TRBV5-4 CASSLSGRATDTQYF TGTGCCAGCAGCTTGTCAGGCAGGGCCACAGATACGCAGTATTTT
TRBD1 large TRBJ2-1 TRBV20-1 CSANPDRASSYNEQFF TGCAGTGCGAACCCGGACAGGGCAAGCTCCTACAATGAGCAGTTCTTC
. medium-sized TRBJ2-3 TRBV6-1 CASSVTFGGHSTDTQYF TGTGCCAGCAGTGTAACTTTTGGGGGACACAGCACAGATACGCAGTATTTT
. few TRBJ1-1 TRBV18 CASSPRQNTEAFF TGTGCCAGCTCACCACGACAGAACACTGAAGCTTTCTTT
. large TRBJ2-7 TRBV2 CASSEPLRAYEQYF TGTGCCAGCAGTGAACCGCTGAGGGCCTACGAGCAGTACTTC
TRBD1 medium-sized TRBJ2-5 TRBV18 CASGDRVQAETQYF TGTGCCAGCGGCGACAGGGTACAGGCGGAGACCCAGTACTTC
. medium-sized TRBJ2-3 TRBV29-1 CSGRTSDTQYF TGCAGCGGCCGGACATCAGATACGCAGTATTTT
. many TRBJ2-3 TRBV5-5 CASSAIASDTQYF TGTGCCAGCAGCGCCATAGCGTCAGATACGCAGTATTTT
. many TRBJ1-4 TRBV7-2 CASSRGGSTNEKLFF TGTGCCAGCAGCCGCGGTGGTTCAACTAATGAAAAACTGTTTTTT
. large TRBJ2-1 TRBV7-2 CASSLKFGEQFF TGTGCCAGCAGCTTAAAGTTCGGGGAGCAGTTCTTC
. many TRBJ1-4 TRBV29-1 CSVGQANEKLFF TGCAGCGTTGGACAGGCTAATGAAAAACTGTTTTTT
. . TRBJ2-5 TRBV24-1 CATSEGETQYF TGTGCCACCAGTGAAGGAGAGACCCAGTACTTC
. medium-sized TRBJ2-1 TRBV19 CASSPAFGGEQFF TGTGCCAGTAGCCCGGCCTTTGGGGGTGAGCAGTTCTTC
. medium-sized TRBJ2-7 TRBV3-1 CASSLSNEQYF TGTGCCAGCAGCCTCTCTAACGAGCAGTACTTC
TRBD1 large TRBJ1-1 TRBV6-1 CASSEVRQGSEAFF TGTGCCAGCAGTGAAGTGAGACAGGGTTCTGAAGCTTTCTTT
. medium-sized TRBJ1-2 TRBV6-2/TRBV6-3 CASGPDGYTF TGTGCCAGCGGTCCCGATGGCTACACCTTC
. medium-sized TRBJ2-1 TRBV28 CASSYDGYNEQFF TGTGCCAGCAGTTACGACGGATACAATGAGCAGTTCTTC
. medium-sized TRBJ2-5 TRBV20-1 CSARDGETQYF TGCAGTGCTAGAGATGGAGAGACCCAGTACTTC
. medium-sized TRBJ2-3 TRBV6-5 CASSYSLGSSTDTQYF TGTGCCAGCAGTTACTCGTTAGGAAGCAGCACAGATACGCAGTATTTT
TRBD2 medium-sized TRBJ2-7 TRBV7-3 CASSIGLDGYEQYF TGTGCCAGCAGCATAGGACTAGACGGCTACGAGCAGTACTTC
. few TRBJ2-5 TRBV15 CATSRERTQETQYF TGTGCCACCAGCAGAGAGCGGACACAAGAGACCCAGTACTTC